This T cell receptor beta chain was retrieved from a study of blood T cells in healthy people across ages. With a J-beta primer mix and a sample-barcoded 5' primer, a second PCR ran roughly 7 to 11 cycles. TCRdb reprocessed the 5' RACE reads with MiXCR, giving one entry per CDR3 protein. The sample holds about 680,000 distinct CDR3 sequences, over 45% seen once. Deletions cut 3 bases from V and 2 bases from J, with 13 bases between. The CDR3 covers 14 residues. Germline V gene lookup returns CDR1 SQVTM and CDR2 ANQGSEA. There are a few counts of this clonotype. Its specificity is not known. Healthy Caucasian individuals from Russia aged about 6 to 90 were enrolled as donors. Study-wide findings and caveats: Long-lived donors exceeded aged donors in naive CD4+ cells and diversity.

The chain joins TRBV29-1 to TRBJ1-2; D perhaps matches TRBD1 (5 bases). The sequence came from a woman aged 55-69 years in good health. The source material was blood. Here the CDR3 reads CSVDMWGFNYGYTF. The CDR3 region has the DNA TGCAGCGTTGACATGTGGGGCTTCAACTATGGCTACACCTTC. The full variable domain, in which reference TRBV29-1 and TRBJ1-2 provide the parts outside the CDR3, is SAVISQKPSRDICQRGTSLTIQCQVDSQVTMMFWYRQQPGQSLTLIATANQGSEATYESGFVIDKFPISRPNLTFSTLTVSNMSPEDSSIYLCSVDMWGFNYGYTFGSGTRLTVV.